This T cell receptor (beta chain) was captured by sequencing in a study of T-cell memory formation after mild COVID-19. Whole-study findings and limits: Contracting CD4+ clones sat mainly in CM and EM; CD8+ in EMRA.

TCRdb processed the 5' RACE reads anew with MiXCR; each CDR3 protein has one entry. The profile covers approximately 50,000 distinct CDR3 sequences, with 12% appearing a single time and approximately 23% taken by the ten largest. The germline gives CDR1 SQVTM, CDR2 ANQGSEA. This CDR3 has 12 residues. V dropped 6 bases and J dropped 4 bases, with 13 bases sitting between them. This clonotype was recorded at least ten times. Its target is not known. The J gene is TRBJ2-7, the V gene TRBV29-1, with D tentatively TRBD1 (7 bases). This receptor was obtained from a young man who had mild COVID-19 (a few samples of this study predate the infection). Cell type and time point are not known. Sequencing used PBMCs or a T cell subset sorted from them (not recorded which). Here the CDR3 reads CSVNRGGYEQYF. In nucleotides, the CDR3 is TGCAGCGTAAACAGGGGAGGATACGAGCAGTACTTC.